This T cell receptor (beta chain) was recorded in a study of T cell repertoires in cytomegalovirus infection. Using its own MiXCR run on the reads, TCRdb lists one record per CDR3 protein. The sample carries about 890,000 distinct CDR3 sequences, roughly 30% recorded once. This clonotype was picked up many times. As yet, its antigen is unknown. The V gene's germline CDR1 is SGHVS and CDR2 FQNEAQ. V trimming: 3 bases; J trimming: 2 bases; junction bases outside the gene matches: 3. CDR3 size: 16 residues. J is TRBJ2-6 and V is TRBV7-8; 8 bases are shared with TRBD1. The sequence was collected from a human donor in good health (CMV status not recorded). Some clones in this sample may be carry-over from other donors' samples. This specimen was cultured CD8+ T cells from PBMCs, taken from culture after CMV antigen stimulation. Written as DNA, the CDR3 is TGTGCCAGCAGCTTTGTCAGGGGGCCTGGGGCCAACGTCCTGACTTTC. Translating it yields CASSFVRGPGANVLTF.